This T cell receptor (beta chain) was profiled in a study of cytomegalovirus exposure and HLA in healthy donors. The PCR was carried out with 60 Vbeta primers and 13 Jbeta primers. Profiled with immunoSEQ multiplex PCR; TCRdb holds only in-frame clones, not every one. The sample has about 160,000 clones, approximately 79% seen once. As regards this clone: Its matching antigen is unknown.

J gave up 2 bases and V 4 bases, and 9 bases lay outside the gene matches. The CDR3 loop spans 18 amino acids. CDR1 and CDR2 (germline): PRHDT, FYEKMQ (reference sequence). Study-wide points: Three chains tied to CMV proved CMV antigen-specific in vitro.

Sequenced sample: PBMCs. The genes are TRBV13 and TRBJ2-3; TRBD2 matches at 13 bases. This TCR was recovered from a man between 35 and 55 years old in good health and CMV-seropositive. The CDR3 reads CASSSGPGLAGATDTQYF. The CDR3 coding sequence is TGTGCCAGCAGCTCAGGACCCGGACTAGCGGGGGCCACAGATACGCAGTATTTT. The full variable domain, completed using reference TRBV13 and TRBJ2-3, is AAGVIQSPRHLIKEKRETATLKCYPIPRHDTVYWYQQGPGQDPQFLISFYEKMQSDKGSIPDRFSAQQFSDYHSELNMSSLELGDSALYFCASSSGPGLAGATDTQYFGPGTRLTVL.